This T cell receptor beta chain is from a study of OX40 agonist ivuxolimab in advanced cancers. Looking at the study overall: The treatment was a fully human IgG2 OX40 agonist, ivuxolimab.

The sampling schedule covered blood at baseline, cycle 4 day 1, and cycle 7 day 1. CDR3 length: 11 residues. Germline-derived CDR1 and CDR2 are SGHTA and FQGNSA. The ends were cut back, 2 bases at V and 5 bases at J, with 2 bases in the middle. Sequencing used immunoSEQ multiplex PCR; TCRdb keeps in-frame clones, though not all of them. This sample carries about 21,000 clones, around four fifths of them seen once, and the ten largest clones take approximately 15%. This material consisted of CD4+ or CD8+ T cells sorted from blood, taken in a trial of the OX40 agonist ivuxolimab. This clonotype was obtained from an adult with an advanced solid tumor such as melanoma, head and neck, liver or kidney cancer. J is TRBJ2-3 and V is TRBV7-2; D unclear. The CDR3 protein is CASSLIDTQYF. CDR3 sequence (DNA): TGTGCCAGCAGCTTAATAGATACGCAGTATTTT.